This TCR beta chain was captured by sequencing in a study of cytomegalovirus exposure and HLA in healthy donors. The donors were in the roughly 120-subject validation cohort, distinct from the roughly 700-subject first cohort. Study-wide points: Cytomegalovirus association was assigned to approximately 180 TCR beta chains.

Details on this clone: Its antigen is currently unknown.

The protocol was immunoSEQ multiplex PCR, while the TCRdb copy is restricted to in-frame clones and leaves out a portion. The profile shows 120,000 to 150,000 clones, approximately 90% of them singletons. Source material: PBMCs. The receptor was isolated from a man aged 18 to 30 in good health and CMV-seronegative.

The CDR3 nucleotides are TGCGCCAGCAGTGATACCGGGACTAGCGGGGGTTCCTACAATGAGCAGTTCTTC. Its translation is CASSDTGTSGGSYNEQFF. The chain is built from TRBV10-1 and TRBJ2-1, with 14 bases aligning to TRBD2. V dropped 3 bases and J dropped 1; count of bases not matched to a gene: 5. The CDR3 covers 18 residues. Germline V CDR1 and CDR2: WNHNN, SYGVQD (reference sequence).